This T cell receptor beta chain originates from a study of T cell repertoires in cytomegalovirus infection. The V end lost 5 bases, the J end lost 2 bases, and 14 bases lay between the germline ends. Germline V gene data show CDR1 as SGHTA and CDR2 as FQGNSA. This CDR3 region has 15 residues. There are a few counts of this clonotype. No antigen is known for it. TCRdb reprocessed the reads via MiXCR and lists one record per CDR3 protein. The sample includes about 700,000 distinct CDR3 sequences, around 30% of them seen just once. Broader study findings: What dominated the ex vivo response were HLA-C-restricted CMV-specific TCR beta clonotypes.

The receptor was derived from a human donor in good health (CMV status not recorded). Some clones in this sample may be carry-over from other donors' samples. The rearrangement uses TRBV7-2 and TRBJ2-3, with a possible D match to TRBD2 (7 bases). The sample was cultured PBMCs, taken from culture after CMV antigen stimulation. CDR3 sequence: CASSPLGGATDTQYF. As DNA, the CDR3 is TGTGCCAGCAGCCCCCTGGGGGGGGCCACAGATACGCAGTATTTT.